This entry is about one T cell receptor (beta chain). As yet, its antigen is unknown. The CMV serostatus of this donor was not recorded. The data originate from a study of cytomegalovirus exposure and HLA in healthy donors. Broader study findings: Later examination showed HLA-associated TCR beta chains had greater clonal expansion than equally common others. Indistinguishable V segments such as TRBV6-2 and TRBV6-3 were excluded.

PCR was performed using 60 Vbeta and 13 Jbeta primers. Some clones are missing from TCRdb's copy, which holds only in-frame ones; the method was immunoSEQ multiplex PCR. The top ten clones hold 10% of a sample with about 94,000 clones, roughly 80% of them seen once. CDR1 is GTSNPN and CDR2 is SVGIG in the germline V gene (reference sequence). There are 13 residues in the CDR3. V dropped 3 bases and J dropped 5 bases, with 10 bases sitting between them. The TCR comes from a human donor in good health. The rearrangement joins TRBV30 to TRBJ1-4; a possible D gene is TRBD1 (5 bases). Sequencing input: PBMCs. The CDR3 bases are TGTGCCTGGAGGGGGCTCGGGAATGAAAAACTGTTTTTT. Translated: CAWRGLGNEKLFF.